The following is a T cell receptor beta chain sequence with its context. The data are from a study of T cell changes during pregnancy in multiple sclerosis. The repertoire was sequenced with immunoSEQ multiplex PCR; TCRdb's copy has only in-frame clones and lacks some. The sample holds fewer than 15,000 clones, about nine tenths seen once. Specimen: CD8+ T cells from peripheral blood mononuclear cells, collected in the first trimester of pregnancy. The receptor's source is a female donor with multiple sclerosis, enrolled in a pregnancy study.

DNA for the CDR3: TGTGCCAGTAGCCCAGAAGGTGGGGACAGGGGTTTTGAGCAGTACTTC. Its protein is CASSPEGGDRGFEQYF. The J gene is TRBJ2-5, the V gene TRBV19; TRBD1 aligns across 10 bases. The CDR3 sequence is 16 residues long. V shed 6 bases, J shed 11 bases, and the junction held 18 bases outside the gene matches. Germline V gene lookup returns CDR1 LNHDA and CDR2 SQIVND (reference sequence).